This TCR beta chain was observed in a study of vaccination effects on CD4 cells after COVID-19. Across the study: Participants each got two BNT162b2 or mRNA-1273 vaccine doses.

The data were produced by immunoSEQ multiplex PCR, yet TCRdb's version contains in-frame clones alone and is incomplete. This repertoire shows some 24,000 clones, approximately 83% found once; its top ten account for about a tenth. Ahead of sequencing, the ViraFEST assay grew antigen-specific CD4+ T cells using viral peptide pools. Scientists isolated CD4+ T cells after an approximately 9-day culture period ended. Nucleocapsid antibodies stayed negative before and after vaccination, showing no earlier SARS-CoV-2 infection. Both day 3 and day 7 saw half the medium replaced with IL-2 medium. V was clipped by 0 bases and J by 5 bases, with 4 bases between them. CDR1 MNHEY and CDR2 SMNVEV come from the germline V gene (reference sequence). This CDR3 comprises 12 residues. Notes on the study in general: There were few convalescent patients in the study and no early post-infection timepoints.

In regard to this clone: Its antigen is undetermined.

The sample here was CD4+ T cells from PBMCs cultured with HCoV-NL63 spike peptides, taken before COVID-19 vaccination. The J gene is TRBJ2-5, the V gene TRBV27; no clear D. The receptor was isolated from a human donor who received a COVID-19 vaccine. CDR3 in DNA: TGTGCCAGCAGTTTATCTTATGAGACCCAGTACTTC. This sequence encodes CASSLSYETQYF.